One and the same sample provided the 32 T cell receptor beta chains below, sequenced in a study of tumor-infiltrating lymphocytes in localized non-small cell lung cancer. Profiling relied on immunoSEQ multiplex PCR, and the TCRdb table lists in-frame clones only, not all of them. The sample contains some 14,000 clones, roughly two thirds of which appear only once. The specimen was lung tumor tissue. Receptor source: a human donor with non-small cell lung cancer.

Only a few counts were recorded for this clone. The chain joins TRBV6-4 to TRBJ2-1, with 9 bases matching TRBD1. V gave up 7 bases and J gave up 6 bases; unmatched junction bases: 4. Germline CDR1 reads MRHNA; CDR2 reads SNTAGT. The CDR3 runs 13 residues. CDR3 nucleotides: TGTGCCAGCAAGGGACAGGGCCCCAATGAGCAGTTCTTC. Amino acids: CASKGQGPNEQFF.

This clone has a handful of counts. V usage is TRBV30 and J usage is TRBJ1-5; D perhaps matches TRBD1 (5 bases). Trimming took off 2 bases at V and 7 bases at J, with 18 bases between the two ends. The CDR3 length is 15 residues. The germline V gene encodes CDR1 GTSNPN and CDR2 SVGIG (reference sequence). The CDR3: CAWSRAGGAGQPQHF. In nucleotides, the CDR3 is TGTGCCTGGAGTAGGGCGGGTGGGGCAGGGCAGCCCCAGCATTTT.

This chain joins TRBV7-2 and TRBJ2-2, with D unresolved. This CDR3 comprises 13 residues. CDR1 and CDR2 (germline): SGHTA, FQGNSA. Trimming shortened V by 4 bases and J by 7 bases, and 10 bases separated the two germline ends. The CDR3: CASSSVRSGELFF. DNA for the CDR3: TGTGCCAGCAGCTCAGTTAGGAGCGGGGAGCTGTTTTTT.

In its sample, this clone was seen a few times. The genes are TRBV10-3 and TRBJ1-2; 9 bases are shared with TRBD1. The CDR3 is made up of 15 amino acids. From germline, CDR1 is ENHRY and CDR2 SYGVKD. J gave up 0 bases and V 4 bases, and 3 bases lay outside the gene matches. The CDR3 reads CAISGDRAPNYGYTF. CDR3 in DNA: TGTGCCATCAGTGGGGACAGGGCCCCTAACTATGGCTACACCTTC.

Points on this clone: An end of the junction does not agree with germline; a read error may underlie this. The genes are TRBV7-3 and TRBJ1-5; D gene uncertain. Germline V CDR1 and CDR2: SGHTA, FQGTGA. There are 13 residues in the CDR3. CDR3 protein: CASSLNGDQPQHF. CDR3 coding DNA: TGTGCCAGCAGTTTAAATGGCGATCAGCCCCAGCATTTT.

V usage is TRBV15 and J usage is TRBJ1-6, with 7 bases that match TRBD1. V lost 1 base, J lost 9 bases, and 6 bases stayed unmatched. The CDR3 runs 15 residues. CDR1 LNHNV and CDR2 YYDKDF come from the germline V gene (reference sequence). The CDR3, as DNA: TGTGCCACCAGCAGAGCGACAGGGAGCGGTTCACCCCTCCACTTT. Translated: CATSRATGSGSPLHF.

The chain recombines TRBV5-4 with TRBJ2-1; possible D gene TRBD2, 6 bases. The V end lost 2 bases, the J end lost 5 bases, and 14 bases lay between the germline ends. This CDR3 comprises 15 residues. The germline V gene has CDR1 SGHNT and CDR2 YYREEE (reference sequence). CDR3: CASSLGTVKDNEQFF. The CDR3 DNA reads as TGTGCCAGCAGCTTAGGGACTGTCAAAGACAATGAGCAGTTCTTC.

The chain joins TRBV11-2 to TRBJ2-5; perhaps TRBD2 as D (7 bases). CDR3 length: 15 residues. V gave up 5 bases and J gave up 2 bases, with 15 bases separating them. From germline, CDR1 is SGHAT and CDR2 FQNNGV. CDR3 region: CASSPRAGAQETQYF. The CDR3 DNA reads TGTGCCAGCAGCCCCCGGGCGGGGGCGCAAGAGACCCAGTACTTC.

The V gene is TRBV5-1, the J gene TRBJ1-1; 8 bases match TRBD1. This CDR3 comprises 15 residues. Germline CDR1 is SGHRS and CDR2 is YFSETQ. V shed 4 bases, J shed 5 bases, and the junction held 10 bases outside the gene matches. As DNA, the CDR3 is TGCGCCAGCAGCCTCTCGACAGGGGTGGGGACTGAAGCTTTCTTT. Translating gives CASSLSTGVGTEAFF.

The chain joins TRBV10-2 to TRBJ1-4; a possible D gene is TRBD1 (5 bases). The germline V gene encodes CDR1 WSHSY and CDR2 SAAADI. V was shortened by 6 bases and J by 0 bases, with 11 bases between the two germline ends. The CDR3 contains 15 residues. CDR3 protein: CASREQVSTNEKLFF. CDR3 bases: TGCGCCAGCAGGGAACAGGTTTCAACTAATGAAAAACTGTTTTTT.

This clone appeared once. J is TRBJ1-5 and V is TRBV2; TRBD1 is a possible D gene (6 bases). The CDR3 covers 14 residues. CDR1 is SNHLY and CDR2 is FYNNEI in the germline V gene. V shed 6 bases and J shed 6 bases, with 15 bases lying between them. In DNA, the CDR3 is TGTGCCAGCAGCCTTGAGGGGGGGACTCAGCCCCAGCATTTT. This sequence encodes CASSLEGGTQPQHF.

This clone turned up a few times. This CDR3 reads CATSTRTRHDTQYF. CDR3 nucleotide sequence: TGTGCCACCAGCACGAGGACTAGACATGATACGCAGTATTTT. V and J are TRBV15 and TRBJ2-3; TRBD2 matches 7 bases. Trimming took 4 bases from V and 6 from J; bases not matched to a gene: 7. This CDR3 has 14 amino acids. Germline V gene data show CDR1 as LNHNV and CDR2 as YYDKDF (reference sequence).

The V and J genes are TRBV6-1 and TRBJ1-4; 7 bases line up with TRBD1. Germline V gene lookup returns CDR1 MNHNS and CDR2 SASEGT. The CDR3 has 13 residues. V trimming: 7 bases; J trimming: 8 bases; junction bases outside the gene matches: 7. DNA of the CDR3: TGTGCCAGCACCCCCGGACAGGCCGAAAAACTGTTTTTT. It is translated as CASTPGQAEKLFF.

This clone was observed a few times. The chain couples TRBV7-8 to TRBJ1-1, with D possibly being TRBD1 (6 bases). The CDR3 contains 14 residues. Germline V lookup: CDR1 SGHVS, CDR2 FQNEAQ. Trimming removed 5 bases at V and 1 base at J, with 11 bases between. CDR3 residues: CASSTVTGNTEAFF. The CDR3 bases are TGTGCCAGCAGCACCGTGACAGGGAACACTGAAGCTTTCTTT.

V and J are TRBV20-1 and TRBJ2-7; 7 bases line up with TRBD1. V gave up 0 bases and J gave up 11 bases; unmatched junction bases: 4. This CDR3 comprises 11 residues. Germline V CDR1 and CDR2: DFQATT, SNEGSKA (reference sequence). Here the CDR3 reads CSARDGTGEYF. DNA for the CDR3: TGCAGTGCTAGAGATGGCACAGGGGAGTACTTC.

The rearrangement joins TRBV7-8 to TRBJ1-1; 8 nucleotides match TRBD1. This CDR3 contains 15 residues. CDR1 is SGHVS and CDR2 is FQNEAQ in the germline V gene. Losses at the gene ends were 5 bases for V and 2 bases for J; bases not matched to a gene: 7. In DNA, the CDR3 is TGTGCCAGCAGCCCCTTGACAGGGGTAAACACTGAAGCTTTCTTT. It is translated as CASSPLTGVNTEAFF.

The chain joins TRBV6-5 to TRBJ2-1; D is unclear. The germline V gene encodes CDR1 MNHEY and CDR2 SVGAGI. The CDR3 runs to 15 residues. V lost 2 bases to trimming and J lost 4 bases, with 12 bases between them. The DNA of the CDR3 is TGTGCCAGCAGTTACCAACCCGGACCTTACAATGAGCAGTTCTTC. It translates to CASSYQPGPYNEQFF.

The J gene is TRBJ2-7, the V gene TRBV5-6; no clear D gene. The CDR3 is 13 residues long. Trimming cost V 0 bases and J 6 bases, with 10 bases left between them. Looked up from germline, CDR1 is SGHDT and CDR2 is YYEEEE. CDR3 in DNA: TGTGCCAGCAGCTTGGTGTCTACTTCCGAGCAGTACTTC. Its protein is CASSLVSTSEQYF.

This clone turned up a few times. The CDR3 DNA reads as TGTGCCAGCAGTGGCACAGGGGGCTATGGCTACACCTTC. It is translated as CASSGTGGYGYTF. The rearrangement links TRBV25-1 to TRBJ1-2; TRBD1 matches 8 bases. Germline V gene sequence: CDR1 MGHDK, CDR2 SYGVNS. V lost 4 bases and J lost 4; bases outside the gene matches: 2. This CDR3 has 13 amino acids.

In this sample, this clone is medium-sized. The chain recombines TRBV19 with TRBJ2-7; D unclear. V dropped 5 bases and J dropped 3 bases, with 5 bases sitting between them. CDR1 is LNHDA, CDR2 SQIVND, per germline (reference sequence). This CDR3 has 11 amino acids. CDR3 sequence: CASSSGYEQYF. In DNA form, the CDR3 reads TGTGCCAGTAGTTCAGGCTACGAGCAGTACTTC.

In its sample, this clone is medium-sized. The gene calls are TRBV6-5 and TRBJ2-2; D gene ambiguous. Germline CDR1 is MNHEY and CDR2 is SVGAGI. The CDR3 has 14 amino acids. Trimming shortened V by 7 bases and J by 5 bases, and 14 bases separated the two germline ends. DNA for the CDR3: TGTGCCAGCACCCTTACCGCGTATACCGGGGAGCTGTTTTTT. As protein: CASTLTAYTGELFF.

V and J are TRBV10-3 and TRBJ1-5; 7 nucleotides align to TRBD1. V shed 5 bases and J 9 bases; nucleotides not matched to a gene: 10. Germline assignment: CDR1 ENHRY and CDR2 SYGVKD. The CDR3 covers 14 residues. The CDR3 reads CAISSTGTDLPQHF. DNA for the CDR3: TGTGCCATCAGTTCGACAGGGACCGATTTGCCCCAGCATTTT.

This clone has only a few counts. The chain couples TRBV11-2 to TRBJ2-3, with no clear D. In germline, CDR1 is SGHAT, CDR2 FQNNGV. This CDR3 comprises 14 residues. V was cut by 5 bases and J by 7 bases, with 16 bases left in between. CDR3 sequence: CASSPRVPAYTQYF. The CDR3 coding sequence is TGTGCCAGCAGCCCCCGTGTTCCGGCCTATACGCAGTATTTT. The full variable domain, completed using reference TRBV11-2 and TRBJ2-3, is EAGVAQSPRYKIIEKRQSVAFWCNPISGHATLYWYQQILGQGPKLLIQFQNNGVVDDSQLPKDRFSAERLKGVDSTLKIQPAKLEDSAVYLCASSPRVPAYTQYFGPGTRLTVL.

V usage is TRBV27 and J usage is TRBJ2-2, with 7 bases lining up with TRBD2. With V trimmed by 7 bases and J by 8 bases, 10 bases remained unmatched. Germline lookup yields CDR1 MNHEY and CDR2 SMNVEV (reference sequence). CDR3 length equals 14 residues. CDR3 sequence reads: CASTWGGDSGELFF. The CDR3 DNA follows: TGTGCCAGCACCTGGGGGGGGGATTCTGGGGAGCTGTTTTTT.

The V gene is TRBV5-5, the J gene TRBJ1-5; 8 bases are shared with TRBD1. The V segment lost 2 bases and the J segment 6 bases; nucleotides outside the gene matches: 7. CDR1 and CDR2 from the germline V gene are SGHKS and YYEKEE (reference sequence). The CDR3 contains 15 residues. DNA for the CDR3: TGTGCCAGCAGCTTCTCAGGGGGCGGCGGTCAGCCCCAGCATTTT. This gives the protein CASSFSGGGGQPQHF.

CDR3: CASSEFTSGTGTDTQYF. CDR3 sequence (DNA): TGCGCCAGCAGTGAGTTCACGTCGGGGACGGGTACAGATACGCAGTATTTT. The V gene is TRBV10-1, the J gene TRBJ2-3; D is tentatively TRBD1 or TRBD2 (5 bases each). V was clipped by 1 base and J by 3 bases, with 17 bases between them. In germline, CDR1 is WNHNN, CDR2 SYGVQD (reference sequence). CDR3 length: 17 amino acids.

V and J are TRBV11-2 and TRBJ1-6, with D maybe TRBD1 (5 bases). Trimming removed 1 base at V and 6 bases at J, with 10 bases between. The CDR3 spans 15 residues. Germline CDR1 reads SGHAT; CDR2 reads FQNNGV. The CDR3 sequence is CASSLAGILNSPLHF. CDR3 sequence (DNA): TGTGCCAGCAGCTTAGCAGGGATCCTTAATTCACCCCTCCACTTT.

This chain uses TRBV5-8 with TRBJ2-5; D gene unclear. The CDR3 totals 14 residues. CDR1 SGHTS and CDR2 YDEGEE come from the germline V gene. The V gene lost 0 bases and the J gene lost 0 bases, with 6 bases spanning the gap. Written as DNA, the CDR3 is TGTGCCAGCAGCTTGGGAGACTACCAAGAGACCCAGTACTTC. This codes for CASSLGDYQETQYF.

This sequence joins TRBV6-5 and TRBJ2-3; D remains ambiguous. This CDR3 is 12 amino acids long. Trimming left V 8 bases short and J 4 bases short, with 10 bases between. Germline CDR1 MNHEY, CDR2 SVGAGI. This CDR3 reads CASLSLADTQYF. The CDR3 DNA is TGTGCCAGCCTTAGCTTGGCAGATACGCAGTATTTT.

As for this clone: Relative to the germline gene, one junction end is altered; a read error may explain this. This sequence joins TRBV10-3 and TRBJ1-1, with a possible D match to TRBD1 (5 bases). CDR1 and CDR2 (germline): ENHRY, SYGVKD. This CDR3 region has 14 residues. CDR3 amino acids: CASSERGENTEAFF. CDR3 coding DNA: TGTGCCAGCAGTGAAAGGGGAGAGAACACTGAAGCTTTCTTT.

This chain links TRBV28 with TRBJ2-7; 11 bases line up with TRBD1. CDR1 and CDR2 from the germline V gene are MDHEN and SYDVKM. The CDR3 sequence is 14 residues long. V gave up 6 bases and J gave up 2 bases; unmatched junction bases: 3. CDR3: CASRGQGDTYEQYF. The CDR3 DNA follows: TGTGCCAGCAGGGGACAGGGGGATACCTACGAGCAGTACTTC.

This chain links TRBV19 with TRBJ1-1; D is unresolved. Germline CDR1 is LNHDA and CDR2 is SQIVND (reference sequence). The CDR3 runs 14 residues. V was clipped by 7 bases and J by 0 bases, with 12 bases between them. The CDR3 DNA reads TGTGCCAGTATAGACCCCGGGGTGAACACTGAAGCTTTCTTT. Translating gives CASIDPGVNTEAFF. Full variable domain (remainder filled in from reference TRBV19 and TRBJ1-1): DGGITQSPKYLFRKEGQNVTLSCEQNLNHDAMYWYRQDPGQGLRLIYYSQIVNDFQKGDIAEGYSVSREKKESFPLTVTSAQKNPTAFYLCASIDPGVNTEAFFGQGTRLTVV.